The clone carrying this TCR beta chain was counted only a few times. Its antigen is unknown. The V end lost 4 bases, the J end lost 5 bases, and 18 bases lay between the germline ends. The CDR3 has 15 residues. Germline V gives CDR1 SGHRS, CDR2 YFSETQ. The sample is drawn from a study of identical twins. Study-wide results and limits: Insertions were fewer in abundant cord blood beta clonotypes, whereas memory repertoires showed none of this pattern.

After template switching added a universal primer site, the resulting cDNA carried unique molecular identifiers. A single record per CDR3 protein comes from TCRdb applying MiXCR to the 5' RACE reads. The repertoire holds around 530,000 distinct CDR3 sequences, with over 12% as singletons. This sample was shared with a second study, whose subject was yellow fever vaccine responses in identical twins.

The receptor was isolated from a woman between 18 and 29 years old in good health. The chain employs TRBV5-1 and TRBJ2-5; perhaps D is TRBD1 or TRBD2 (5 bases each). Specimen: CD4+ T cells sorted from blood. CDR3 sequence reads: CASSLGPPMEETQYF. The CDR3, as DNA: TGCGCCAGCAGCCTGGGACCACCCATGGAGGAGACCCAGTACTTC.